A single sample gave rise to the 18 T cell receptor beta chains below, sequenced in a study of T cell responses to AZD1222 COVID-19 vaccine. Assay used: immunoSEQ multiplex PCR; TCRdb lists only in-frame clones, some missing. Found here are 77,000 or so clones, 85% to 90% of them singletons; the top ten hold approximately 30%. The sequencing used peripheral blood, collected on day 0 of AZD1222 vaccination. The receptors were gathered from an adult in good health.

The J gene is TRBJ2-7, the V gene TRBV7-2; 9 bases are shared with TRBD2. The CDR3 length is 15 residues. Germline CDR1 and CDR2: SGHTA and FQGNSA. The junction had 8 bases not matched to a gene; V was cut back by 2 bases and J by 6 bases. As DNA, the CDR3 is TGTGCCAGCAGCTTATCGCTAGCGGGGAGTTCCGAGCAGTACTTC. This sequence encodes CASSLSLAGSSEQYF.

The genes are TRBV5-1 and TRBJ2-3; D remains unclear. This CDR3 is built from 13 residues. Germline assignment: CDR1 SGHRS and CDR2 YFSETQ. V gave up 3 bases and J gave up 2 bases, with 7 bases separating them. In DNA, the CDR3 is TGCGCCAGCAGCTCCCTGATCACAGATACGCAGTATTTT. It specifies CASSSLITDTQYF. Filled out from reference TRBV5-1 and TRBJ2-3, the complete variable domain reads KAGVTQTPRYLIKTRGQQVTLSCSPISGHRSVSWYQQTPGQGLQFLFEYFSETQRNKGNFPGRFSGRQFSNSRSEMNVSTLELGDSALYLCASSSLITDTQYFGPGTRLTVL.

Here the CDR3 reads CASSFSDNSPLHF. The DNA for the CDR3 is TGCGCCAGCAGCTTCAGCGATAATTCACCCCTCCACTTT. This sequence joins TRBV5-1 and TRBJ1-6; D not certain. Trimming removed 2 bases at V and 5 bases at J, with 5 bases between. This CDR3 has 13 residues. Per germline, CDR1 SGHRS and CDR2 YFSETQ.

The chain employs TRBV6-2 or TRBV6-3 and TRBJ2-7, with D unresolved. V lost 0 bases to trimming and J lost 2 bases, with 2 bases between them. This CDR3 is 12 amino acids long. Germline-derived CDR1 and CDR2 are MNHEY and SVGEGT. CDR3 in DNA: TGTGCCAGCAGTTACTCAACCTACGAGCAGTACTTC. Amino acids: CASSYSTYEQYF.

The genes are TRBV5-4 and TRBJ2-5, with D perhaps TRBD1 (5 bases). The CDR3 is 16 amino acids. V was shortened by 2 bases and J by 0 bases, with 14 bases between the two germline ends. The V gene's germline CDR1 is SGHNT and CDR2 YYREEE (reference sequence). The CDR3 reads CASSLGAAQYQETQYF. DNA of the CDR3: TGTGCCAGCAGCTTAGGGGCCGCACAGTACCAAGAGACCCAGTACTTC.

This sequence joins TRBV5-1 and TRBJ2-3, with TRBD2 as a possible D gene (5 bases). The CDR3 totals 15 residues. Germline V gene sequence: CDR1 SGHRS, CDR2 YFSETQ. The V gene lost 4 bases and the J gene lost 3 bases, with 15 bases spanning the gap. For the CDR3, the DNA is TGCGCCAGCAGCCTTGACTGGGAGCCGACAGATACGCAGTATTTT. Its protein product is CASSLDWEPTDTQYF.

This chain links TRBV5-1 with TRBJ1-2, with 12 nucleotides matching TRBD1. The CDR3 has 14 amino acids. CDR1 and CDR2 (germline): SGHRS, YFSETQ. The junction had 5 bases not matched to a gene; V was cut back by 4 bases and J by 7 bases. CDR3: CASSPGTGGIGYTF. The CDR3 DNA reads TGCGCCAGCAGCCCGGGGACAGGGGGCATTGGCTACACCTTC.

The V gene is TRBV6-5, the J gene TRBJ2-1; the D gene is possibly TRBD2 (6 bases). V lost 5 bases and J 10 bases, leaving 15 bases between the germline ends. Germline assignment: CDR1 MNHEY and CDR2 SVGAGI. The CDR3 is 13 amino acids. The CDR3 loop is CASSPRLVGEQFF. The CDR3 bases are TGTGCCAGCAGTCCCCGACTAGTGGGAGAGCAGTTCTTC.

This clone came up a few times. V and J are TRBV5-4 and TRBJ2-7, with D unclear. Trimming took 3 bases from V and 0 from J, leaving 13 bases between them. The CDR3 totals 15 residues. CDR1 is SGHNT and CDR2 is YYREEE in the germline V gene (reference sequence). This CDR3 reads CASSSLDGPSYEQYF. The CDR3 DNA is TGTGCCAGCAGCTCCCTCGATGGCCCCTCCTACGAGCAGTACTTC.

This clone was found a few times. V and J are TRBV5-1 and TRBJ1-3; 10 positions agree with TRBD1. CDR1 and CDR2 (germline): SGHRS, YFSETQ. This CDR3 has 17 amino acids. Trimming took 0 bases from V and 4 from J; bases not matched to a gene: 7. CDR3 loop: CASSLDSGTGAGNTIYF. The CDR3 DNA reads TGCGCCAGCAGCTTGGACTCCGGGACAGGGGCAGGAAACACCATATATTTT. Complete variable domain (other parts from reference TRBV5-1 and TRBJ1-3): KAGVTQTPRYLIKTRGQQVTLSCSPISGHRSVSWYQQTPGQGLQFLFEYFSETQRNKGNFPGRFSGRQFSNSRSEMNVSTLELGDSALYLCASSLDSGTGAGNTIYFGEGSWLTVV.

The chain is built from TRBV30 and TRBJ1-5, with a weak D call TRBD1 (6 bases). V was trimmed by 3 bases and J by 3 bases, leaving 9 bases between them. The CDR3 covers 13 residues. Germline values: CDR1 GTSNPN, CDR2 SVGIG (reference sequence). The CDR3 protein is CAWSHRDNQPQHF. The CDR3 nucleotides are TGTGCCTGGAGCCACAGGGACAATCAGCCCCAGCATTTT.

This chain connects TRBV5-4 to TRBJ2-7; 10 bases match TRBD2. The germline CDR1 and CDR2 sequences are SGHNT and YYREEE (reference sequence). The trim removed 3 bases at V and 5 bases at J, leaving 11 bases unmatched. The CDR3 has 16 amino acids. The CDR3 DNA is TGTGCCAGCAGCTCGAACGGGGTAGCGGGAGGCCACGAGCAGTACTTC. It yields the protein CASSSNGVAGGHEQYF.

This chain joins TRBV3-1 (or the pseudogene TRBV3-2) and TRBJ2-1, with 10 bases lining up with TRBD2. The V gene end was trimmed by 5 bases and the J gene end by 5 bases; junction bases not matched to a gene: 3. The CDR3 spans 14 residues. The germline gives CDR1 LGHDT, CDR2 YNNKEL (reference sequence). In nucleotides, the CDR3 is TGTGCCAGCAGCGGCCTAGCGGGAGACAATGAGCAGTTCTTC. Protein sequence: CASSGLAGDNEQFF.

This clone was counted a few times. The chain recombines TRBV19 with TRBJ2-2, with D possibly TRBD2 on 6 matching bases. The CDR3 length is 12 residues. V was pared by 7 bases and J by 3 bases, with 6 bases between. Germline CDR1 and CDR2: LNHDA and SQIVND (reference sequence). CDR3 protein: CASTGDTGELFF. The DNA of the CDR3 is TGTGCCAGTACGGGAGACACCGGGGAGCTGTTTTTT.

This rearrangement joins TRBV4-3 to TRBJ1-6, with TRBD1 identical over 7 bases. V shed 1 base, J shed 6 bases, and the junction held 6 bases outside the gene matches. The CDR3 length is 16 residues. Looked up from germline, CDR1 is LGHNA and CDR2 is YSLEER. The CDR3 bases are TGCGCCAGCAGCCAAGCCCCCCAGGGGGGTAATTCACCCCTCCACTTT. Residues: CASSQAPQGGNSPLHF.

The chain combines TRBV3-1 (or the pseudogene TRBV3-2) with TRBJ1-2, with 7 bases matching TRBD1. Trimming at V came to 3 bases and at J to 2 bases, leaving 6 bases not matched to a gene. Germline CDR1 is LGHDT and CDR2 is YNNKEL (reference sequence). This CDR3 is built from 15 residues. CDR3 in DNA: TGTGCCAGCAGCCAGGGGACAGCTTCAAACTATGGCTACACCTTC. Translating it yields CASSQGTASNYGYTF.

V gene TRBV3-1 (or the pseudogene TRBV3-2) combines with J gene TRBJ1-4; D might be TRBD1 (5 bases). The CDR3 totals 14 residues. Looked up from germline, CDR1 is LGHDT and CDR2 is YNNKEL (reference sequence). Trimming stripped 5 bases from V and 7 bases from J, with 14 bases between. The CDR3 nucleotides are TGTGCCAGCAGCTACCGGGCCGGGGGTGAAAAACTGTTTTTT. Protein: CASSYRAGGEKLFF.

This sequence joins TRBV7-9 and TRBJ1-1; unclear D gene. The germline V gene has CDR1 SEHNR and CDR2 FQNEAQ (reference sequence). The CDR3 has 12 residues. Trimming took 2 bases from V and 3 from J, leaving 4 bases between them. CDR3 nucleotide sequence: TGTGCCAGCAGCTTAAAGGACACTGAAGCTTTCTTT. Its translation: CASSLKDTEAFF.